The next 25 T cell receptor beta chains were all read from a single sample in a study of identical twins (dated by TCRdb to the mid-2010s). Preparation of the library involved 5' RACE. Sequencing was carried out with an Illumina HiSeq 2000. The public reads were reanalyzed by TCRdb: fastp trimming at Q25, MiXCR alignment, in-frame beta chains only. Each entry merges the rows of one CDR3 protein and shows their most common DNA and genes. For this sample there are approximately 410,000 distinct CDR3 sequences; approximately 17% appear just once. The top ten clonotypes cover approximately 12% of the sample. Sequenced input: naive T cells sorted from blood. In light of the paper, this sample's cell subset or site label describes: cells isolated with a human naive T-cell isolation kit. These receptors were collected from a man aged 50-60 years in good health.

The CDR3 here is CASSLRVLNTEAFF. The CDR3, as DNA: TGTGCCAGCAGTTTACGGGTCCTGAACACTGAAGCTTTCTTT. The V call is TRBV12-3 or TRBV12-4, the J call TRBJ1-1; D gene uncertain. The CDR3 totals 14 residues. Trimming left V 2 bases short and J 0 bases short, with 7 bases between.

This clonotype turned up a few times. V usage is TRBV6-2 or TRBV6-3 and J usage is TRBJ2-5, with 12 bases fitting TRBD2. The CDR3 covers 20 residues. Germline V gene sequence: CDR1 MNHEY, CDR2 SVGEGT. Trimming removed 4 bases from V and 3 bases from J; junction bases left unmatched: 18. CDR3 sequence: CASSSIMDLAGGPGKETQYF. The DNA for the CDR3 is TGTGCCAGCAGTTCCATCATGGACCTAGCGGGAGGGCCGGGTAAAGAGACCCAGTACTTC.

This clonotype was counted at least ten times. The chain employs TRBV4-3 and TRBJ1-4, with D possibly matching TRBD1 (5 bases). This CDR3 is built from 15 residues. Looked up from germline, CDR1 is LGHNA and CDR2 is YSLEER. Trimming shortened V by 4 bases and J by 0 bases, and 9 bases separated the two germline ends. The CDR3 DNA follows: TGCGCCAGCAGCCCCGGAGGGGCAACTAATGAAAAACTGTTTTTT. This codes for CASSPGGATNEKLFF.

This chain connects TRBV12-3 or TRBV12-4 to TRBJ2-5, with no clear D. There are 13 residues in the CDR3. V lost 6 bases to trimming and J lost 5 bases, with 13 bases between them. CDR3 sequence (DNA): TGTGCCAGCAGCACTCTGGTAATTGAGACCCAGTACTTC. Residues: CASSTLVIETQYF.

This clonotype was seen repeatedly, ten times or more. The CDR3 sequence is CSVRQGAYEQYF. In DNA form, the CDR3 reads TGCAGCGTTCGGCAGGGGGCGTACGAGCAGTACTTC. The V gene is TRBV29-1, the J gene TRBJ2-7, with 8 nucleotides matching TRBD1. CDR1 and CDR2 (germline): SQVTM, ANQGSEA. The CDR3 contains 12 residues. V was clipped by 5 bases and J by 4 bases; unmatched bases: 4.

With respect to this clonotype: As the CDR3 is not closed by the conserved phenylalanine or tryptophan, this likely results from a read error. The chain uses TRBV28 and TRBJ2-1, with 15 bases aligning to TRBD2. CDR1 MDHEN and CDR2 SYDVKM come from the germline V gene. The CDR3 contains 18 residues. Trimming took 5 bases from V and 4 from J; bases not matched to a gene: 9. The CDR3 reads CASSPPGLAGGSYNEQFL. The CDR3 DNA is TGTGCCAGCAGTCCTCCGGGACTAGCGGGAGGATCGTACAATGAGCAGTTCTTA.

This clonotype was counted between two and nine times. The chain employs TRBV18 and TRBJ2-7; D call uncertain. V was cut by 0 bases and J by 2 bases, with 5 bases left in between. Germline CDR1 is KGHSH and CDR2 is LQKENI. CDR3 length: 13 amino acids. CDR3 in DNA: TGTGCCAGCTCACCACCGTTAGCCTACGAGCAGTACTTC. Residues: CASSPPLAYEQYF.

CDR3 nucleotides: TGTGCCAGCAGTTTCGGGACTAGCGGGGGGGTAGGGAATGAGCAGTTCTTC. It specifies CASSFGTSGGVGNEQFF. The V call is TRBV27, the J call TRBJ2-1; 16 nucleotides align to TRBD2. CDR1 MNHEY and CDR2 SMNVEV come from the germline V gene (reference sequence). This CDR3 is built from 17 residues. The junction had 6 bases not matched to a gene; V was cut back by 3 bases and J by 7 bases.

This clonotype was seen ten or more times. This sequence joins TRBV28 and TRBJ1-1; unclear D gene. There are 12 residues in the CDR3. CDR1 and CDR2 (germline): MDHEN, SYDVKM. Trimming took off 2 bases at V and 8 bases at J, with 9 bases between the two ends. The DNA for the CDR3 is TGTGCCAGCAGTTTAGCACGCGACGAAGCTTTCTTT. It encodes CASSLARDEAFF.

This clonotype was found a few times. The chain has TRBV29-1 and TRBJ2-2; 10 bases line up with TRBD1. Germline values: CDR1 SQVTM, CDR2 ANQGSEA. J gave up 5 bases and V 4 bases, and 7 bases lay outside the gene matches. CDR3 length: 15 residues. DNA of the CDR3: TGCAGCGTTGGCGGGACAGGGGTTGGGACCGGGGAGCTGTTTTTT. Translated, it gives CSVGGTGVGTGELFF.

V usage is TRBV12-3 or TRBV12-4 and J usage is TRBJ2-7; no firm D call. This CDR3 is built from 14 residues. The V and J ends lost 4 bases and 1 base respectively, with 11 bases between them. CDR3 in DNA: TGTGCCAGCAGTTCCAGCTATAAGTCCTACGAGCAGTACTTC. Its translation is CASSSSYKSYEQYF.

This clonotype occurred many times. V usage is TRBV7-2 and J usage is TRBJ2-7, with a weak D call TRBD2 (5 bases). V was shortened by 3 bases and J by 0 bases, with 9 bases between the two germline ends. CDR1 and CDR2 from the germline V gene are SGHTA and FQGNSA. The CDR3 spans 14 residues. The CDR3 reads CASSFGENSYEQYF. In DNA form, the CDR3 reads TGTGCCAGCAGCTTTGGGGAGAACTCCTACGAGCAGTACTTC.

The genes are TRBV5-1 and TRBJ2-3; the D is unclear. The CDR3 loop spans 14 amino acids. The germline gives CDR1 SGHRS, CDR2 YFSETQ. V lost 5 bases, J lost 0 bases, and 10 bases lay in between. Here the CDR3 DNA reads TGCGCCAGCAGAATACAGCCTAGCACAGATACGCAGTATTTT. Its protein is CASRIQPSTDTQYF.

The V and J genes are TRBV20-1 and TRBJ2-7; 9 bases align to TRBD1. CDR3 length: 15 amino acids. CDR1 is DFQATT and CDR2 is SNEGSKA in the germline V gene (reference sequence). V dropped 3 bases and J dropped 0; count of bases not matched to a gene: 6. The CDR3 loop reads CSARLGQGLSYEQYF. The CDR3, as DNA: TGCAGTGCTAGGCTGGGACAGGGCCTCTCCTACGAGCAGTACTTC.

The rearrangement links TRBV6-5 to TRBJ2-2; TRBD1 or TRBD2 may be the D gene (5 bases each). Between the trimmed V and J ends, which lost 4 bases and 4 bases, there was a span of 16 bases. The CDR3 is made up of 16 amino acids. The germline V gene encodes CDR1 MNHEY and CDR2 SVGAGI. The DNA of the CDR3 is TGTGCCAGCAGTTCGGGACGCCCCACGGGCACCGGGGAGCTGTTTTTT. As protein: CASSSGRPTGTGELFF.

The chain has TRBV5-1 and TRBJ2-2; D perhaps matches TRBD2 (6 bases). CDR3 length equals 15 residues. V lost 4 bases to trimming and J lost 1 base, with 11 bases between them. The V gene's germline CDR1 is SGHRS and CDR2 YFSETQ. CDR3 nucleotide sequence: TGCGCCAGCAGCCCGGGACTGCAGAACACCGGGGAGCTGTTTTTT. Its translation is CASSPGLQNTGELFF.

This clonotype was seen ten or more times. The genes are TRBV2 and TRBJ1-1; D perhaps matches TRBD1 (5 bases). CDR1 is SNHLY, CDR2 FYNNEI, per germline. This CDR3 spans 13 amino acids. V lost 1 base and J 3 bases, leaving 6 bases between the germline ends. CDR3 region: CASSEGGDTEAFF. CDR3 nucleotide sequence: TGTGCCAGCAGTGAAGGGGGGGACACTGAAGCTTTCTTT.

This chain links TRBV4-2 with TRBJ2-2; D gene uncertain. V shed 0 bases and J shed 6 bases, with 5 bases lying between them. Germline V CDR1 and CDR2: LGHNA, YNFKEQ. The CDR3 runs to 13 residues. The CDR3 here is CASSQDGAGELFF. In DNA, the CDR3 is TGTGCCAGCAGCCAAGATGGGGCCGGGGAGCTGTTTTTT.

This clonotype was counted at least ten times. The gene calls are TRBV20-1 and TRBJ2-7, with 7 bases aligning to TRBD1. Germline V gene lookup returns CDR1 DFQATT and CDR2 SNEGSKA (reference sequence). The V segment lost 3 bases and the J segment 3 bases; nucleotides outside the gene matches: 8. The length of the CDR3 is 14 residues. The CDR3 region is CSASETGLGYEQYF. Written as DNA, the CDR3 is TGCAGTGCTAGCGAGACAGGGCTAGGCTACGAGCAGTACTTC.

On this clonotype itself: A much larger clone sits a single nucleotide away, making a read error possible. V is TRBV5-1 and J is TRBJ1-1, with a possible D match to TRBD1 (5 bases). Germline assignment: CDR1 SGHRS and CDR2 YFSETQ. This CDR3 contains 14 residues. CDR3 DNA: TGCGGCAGTCATGCCGGGACGCCGAACACTGAAGCTTTCTTT. It translates to CGSHAGTPNTEAFF.

In its sample, this clonotype was seen a few times. This chain uses TRBV7-9 with TRBJ2-5, with 9 bases matching TRBD1. This CDR3 contains 15 residues. Germline CDR1 and CDR2: SEHNR and FQNEAQ (reference sequence). V was clipped by 5 bases and J by 4 bases; unmatched bases: 8. CDR3 nucleotide sequence: TGTGCCAGCAGCCTATTACAGGGGGCTGGAGAGACCCAGTACTTC. This encodes CASSLLQGAGETQYF.

This clonotype came up many times. The CDR3 coding sequence is TGTGCCAGCAGTTTATTGGCTCGAGGGACTAGTGTTAGCAATGAGCAGTTCTTC. Residues: CASSLLARGTSVSNEQFF. The chain links TRBV27 to TRBJ2-1; TRBD2 aligns across 8 bases. V lost 1 base and J lost 6; bases outside the gene matches: 14. The CDR3 totals 18 residues. Per germline, CDR1 MNHEY and CDR2 SMNVEV (reference sequence).

This clonotype has only a few counts. The chain has TRBV7-8 and TRBJ2-1, with 10 bases identical to TRBD2. The V gene end was trimmed by 5 bases and the J gene end by 4 bases; junction bases not matched to a gene: 11. The CDR3 extends over 17 amino acids. The germline CDR1 and CDR2 sequences are SGHVS and FQNEAQ. CDR3 DNA sequence: TGTGCCAGCAGCCCCCCTAGAGCGGGGGGGCTTTACAATGAGCAGTTCTTC. Encoded protein: CASSPPRAGGLYNEQFF.

Of note for this clonotype: Being one base from a much bigger clone, this may be a read error. The V call is TRBV7-6, the J call TRBJ2-7, with D perhaps TRBD1 (5 bases). V lost 2 bases and J 5 bases, leaving 16 bases between the germline ends. This CDR3 contains 15 residues. Per the germline V gene, CDR1 is SGHVS and CDR2 is FNYEAQ. The CDR3 region has the DNA TGTGCCAGCAGCTTATCCTTAGGCAGGGCAGACGAGCAGTACTTC. Protein product: CASSLSLGRADEQYF. Full variable domain (rest looked up from reference TRBV7-6 and TRBJ2-7): GAGVSQSPRYKVTKRGQDVALRCDPISGHVSLYWYRQALGQGPEFLTYFNYEAQQDKSGLPNDRFSAERPEGSISTLTIQRTEQRDSAMYRCASSLSLGRADEQYFGPGTRLTVT.

This clonotype was counted ten times or more. The chain has TRBV6-1 and TRBJ1-1; TRBD1 matches at 7 bases. V trimming: 6 bases; J trimming: 0 bases; junction bases outside the gene matches: 7. Germline assignment: CDR1 MNHNS and CDR2 SASEGT. This CDR3 is 15 amino acids long. This CDR3 is CASSVDRSMNTEAFF. The CDR3 coding sequence is TGTGCCAGCAGCGTGGACAGGAGCATGAACACTGAAGCTTTCTTT.